This T cell receptor beta chain stems from a study of beta chain features in type 1 diabetes. Unmatched junction bases numbered 8, after V lost 5 bases and J lost 4 bases. Germline values: CDR1 SNHLY, CDR2 FYNNEI. The CDR3 extends over 17 amino acids. This clone came up once. As yet, its antigen is unknown. Reverse transcription of all isolated RNA meant that expressed TCRB transcripts were sequenced. Naive, central memory and regulatory T cell samples averaged roughly 3.7 million immunoSEQ reads each. The assay was immunoSEQ multiplex PCR, and TCRdb's table has in-frame clones only and misses some. This table holds some 190,000 clones, 7.5% to 8.5% found once. Staining for CD45RO/CCR7/CD25/CD127/CD95/CD27 allowed sorting of CD4+ naive, central memory, regulatory and stem cell-like memory cells. Overall study results and limits: All four CD4+ subsets of Type 1 diabetes patients contained TCRB CDR3s that were moderately but significantly shorter. Compared to healthy donors, patients appeared to have naive, central memory and Treg TCRB repertoires that were more alike. Lower insertion and higher deletion counts appeared at VDJ junctions in type 1 diabetes patients.

The TCR originated in a man in his late teens or twenties with type 1 diabetes. The chain joins TRBV2 to TRBJ2-3; 14 bases map to TRBD2. The sequencing sample was made of central memory CD4+ T cells from blood. The CDR3 sequence: CASSRGLAGGASDTQYF. The CDR3 DNA reads as TGTGCCAGCAGTCGCGGACTAGCGGGGGGCGCCTCAGATACGCAGTATTTT.